A single sample gave rise to the 5 T cell receptor beta chains below, sequenced in a study of T-cell memory formation after mild COVID-19. A single record per CDR3 protein comes from TCRdb applying MiXCR to the 5' RACE reads. This table has about 610,000 distinct CDR3 sequences, 15% to 20% appearing once. The sequencing input was PBMCs or a T cell subset sorted from them (not recorded which). These receptors all come from an adult woman who had mild COVID-19 (a few samples of this study predate the infection). Cell type and time point are not known.

A few counts support this clonotype. The chain is built from TRBV10-3 and TRBJ2-7; possible D gene TRBD2, 5 bases. V was clipped by 1 base and J by 3 bases, with 10 bases between them. Germline CDR1 and CDR2: ENHRY and SYGVKD. The CDR3 covers 14 residues. The CDR3 here is CAISELEAGYEQYF. CDR3 bases: TGTGCCATCAGTGAGTTGGAGGCGGGCTACGAGCAGTACTTC.

Note on this clonotype: One junction end does not reproduce the germline sequence, and a read error may be involved. This chain uses TRBV12-5 with TRBJ2-5; 9 nucleotides line up with TRBD1. The CDR3 spans 15 residues. Germline-derived CDR1 and CDR2 are LGHNT and FRNRAP. In DNA form, the CDR3 reads TGTGCTTGTGGGCCGGACAGGGGATGGCAAGAGACCCAGTACTTC. Translation: CACGPDRGWQETQYF.

In its sample, this clonotype was seen once. This chain joins TRBV6-5 and TRBJ1-5; TRBD1 matches at 9 bases. This CDR3 has 15 amino acids. J gave up 4 bases and V 2 bases, and 3 bases lay outside the gene matches. Germline CDR1 reads MNHEY; CDR2 reads SVGAGI. CDR3 in DNA: TGTGCCAGCAGTTACGGGACAGGGAGGAATCAGCCCCAGCATTTT. Amino acid sequence: CASSYGTGRNQPQHF.

The V and J genes are TRBV6-5 and TRBJ2-3, with a possible D match to TRBD2 (5 bases). The CDR3 is made up of 13 amino acids. V lost 2 bases, J lost 5 bases, and 8 bases lay in between. Germline CDR1 and CDR2: MNHEY and SVGAGI. The CDR3 here is CASSYGSRDTQYF. The CDR3 nucleotides are TGTGCCAGCAGTTACGGGAGTAGAGATACGCAGTATTTT.

V gene TRBV19 combines with J gene TRBJ2-5; possibly TRBD1 or TRBD2 for D (5 bases each). CDR1 is LNHDA and CDR2 is SQIVND in the germline V gene (reference sequence). This CDR3 is built from 15 residues. V lost 6 bases and J 1 base, leaving 15 bases between the germline ends. Here the CDR3 reads CASSVAGTPQETQYF. The CDR3 DNA reads as TGTGCCAGTAGCGTCGCCGGGACCCCCCAAGAGACCCAGTACTTC.